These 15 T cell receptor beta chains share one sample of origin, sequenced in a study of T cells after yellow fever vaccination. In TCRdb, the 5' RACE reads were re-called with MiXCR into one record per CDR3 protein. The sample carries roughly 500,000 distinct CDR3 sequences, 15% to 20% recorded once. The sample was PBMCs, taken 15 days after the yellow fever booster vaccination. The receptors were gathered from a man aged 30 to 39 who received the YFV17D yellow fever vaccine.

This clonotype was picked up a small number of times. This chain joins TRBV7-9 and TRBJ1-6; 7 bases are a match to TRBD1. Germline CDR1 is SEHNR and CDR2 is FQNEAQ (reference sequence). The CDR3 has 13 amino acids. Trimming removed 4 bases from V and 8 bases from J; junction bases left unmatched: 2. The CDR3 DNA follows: TGTGCCAGCAGCTCGACAGGGTATTCACCCCTCCACTTT. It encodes CASSSTGYSPLHF.

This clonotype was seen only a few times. The CDR3 here is CASSKNTGNTEAFF. The CDR3 bases are TGCGCCAGCAGCAAAAACACTGGGAACACTGAAGCTTTCTTT. V gene TRBV5-1 combines with J gene TRBJ1-1; D unclear. This CDR3 is built from 14 residues. With 4 bases removed from V and 1 base from J, the gap between germline ends came to 11 bases. CDR1 and CDR2 (germline): SGHRS, YFSETQ. The full variable domain, in which reference TRBV5-1 and TRBJ1-1 provide the parts outside the CDR3, is KAGVTQTPRYLIKTRGQQVTLSCSPISGHRSVSWYQQTPGQGLQFLFEYFSETQRNKGNFPGRFSGRQFSNSRSEMNVSTLELGDSALYLCASSKNTGNTEAFFGQGTRLTVV.

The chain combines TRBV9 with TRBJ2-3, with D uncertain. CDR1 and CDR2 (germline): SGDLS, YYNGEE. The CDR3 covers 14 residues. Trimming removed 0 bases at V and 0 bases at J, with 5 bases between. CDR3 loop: CASSVGKSTDTQYF. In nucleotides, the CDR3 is TGTGCCAGCAGCGTAGGAAAGAGCACAGATACGCAGTATTTT.

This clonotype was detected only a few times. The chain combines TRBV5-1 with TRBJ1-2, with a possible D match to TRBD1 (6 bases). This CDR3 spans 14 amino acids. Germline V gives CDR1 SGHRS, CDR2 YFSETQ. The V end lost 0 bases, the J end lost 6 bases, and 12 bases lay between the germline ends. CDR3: CASSLAGTRNGYTF. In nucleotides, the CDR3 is TGCGCCAGCAGCTTGGCCGGGACAAGGAATGGCTACACCTTC.

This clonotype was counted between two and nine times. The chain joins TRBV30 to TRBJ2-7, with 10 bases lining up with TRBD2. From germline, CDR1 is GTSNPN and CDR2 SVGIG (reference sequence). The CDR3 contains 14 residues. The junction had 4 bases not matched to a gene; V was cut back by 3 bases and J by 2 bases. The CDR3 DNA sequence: TGTGCCTGGAGGTTTACTAGCGGGGCCTACGAGCAGTACTTC. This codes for CAWRFTSGAYEQYF.

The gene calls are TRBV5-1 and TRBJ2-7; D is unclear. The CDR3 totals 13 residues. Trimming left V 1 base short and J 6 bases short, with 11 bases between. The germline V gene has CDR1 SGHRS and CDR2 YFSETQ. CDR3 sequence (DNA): TGCGCCAGCAGCTTGCCTCCGGAGACCGAGCAGTACTTC. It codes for CASSLPPETEQYF.

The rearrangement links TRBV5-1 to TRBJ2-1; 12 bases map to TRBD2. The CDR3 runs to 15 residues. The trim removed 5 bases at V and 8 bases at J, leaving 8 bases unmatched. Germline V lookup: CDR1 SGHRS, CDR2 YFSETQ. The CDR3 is CASSWTSGAFDEQFF. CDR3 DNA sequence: TGCGCCAGCAGTTGGACTAGCGGGGCATTCGATGAGCAGTTCTTC.

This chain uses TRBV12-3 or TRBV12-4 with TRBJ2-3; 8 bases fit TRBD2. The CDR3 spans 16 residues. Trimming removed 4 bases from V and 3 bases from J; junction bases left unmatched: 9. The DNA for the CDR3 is TGTGCCAGCAGTTACGGGAGGGCCAGAGTGACAGATACGCAGTATTTT. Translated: CASSYGRARVTDTQYF.

The CDR3 reads CSATGTGGQPQHF. The CDR3 region has the DNA TGCAGTGCCACCGGGACAGGGGGCCAGCCCCAGCATTTT. The chain has TRBV20-1 and TRBJ1-5, with 12 bases matching TRBD1. CDR3 length: 13 amino acids. J lost 7 bases, V lost 6 bases, and 4 bases had no gene match. Germline V lookup: CDR1 DFQATT, CDR2 SNEGSKA (reference sequence).

CDR3 amino acids: CSVVGGGPRTDTQYF. As DNA, the CDR3 is TGCAGCGTTGTTGGGGGAGGGCCTCGCACAGATACGCAGTATTTT. This sequence joins TRBV29-1 and TRBJ2-3, with 7 bases that match TRBD2. This CDR3 has 15 residues. V was pared by 4 bases and J by 1 base, with 8 bases of the junction left unmatched. The germline CDR1 and CDR2 sequences are SQVTM and ANQGSEA.

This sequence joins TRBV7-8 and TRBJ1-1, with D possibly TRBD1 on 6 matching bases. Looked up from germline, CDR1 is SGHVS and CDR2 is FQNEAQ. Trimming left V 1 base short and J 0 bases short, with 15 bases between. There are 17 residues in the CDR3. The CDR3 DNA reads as TGTGCCAGCAGCTTAGAAGGGGGTTTGGAAATGAACACTGAAGCTTTCTTT. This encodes CASSLEGGLEMNTEAFF.

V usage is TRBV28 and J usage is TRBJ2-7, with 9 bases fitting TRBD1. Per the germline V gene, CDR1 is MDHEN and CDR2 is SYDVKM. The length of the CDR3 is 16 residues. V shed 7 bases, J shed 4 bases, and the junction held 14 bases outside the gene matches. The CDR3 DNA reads TGTGCCAGCAAATTGAGCCCCGGGACAGGGAAGTACGAGCAGTACTTC. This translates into CASKLSPGTGKYEQYF.

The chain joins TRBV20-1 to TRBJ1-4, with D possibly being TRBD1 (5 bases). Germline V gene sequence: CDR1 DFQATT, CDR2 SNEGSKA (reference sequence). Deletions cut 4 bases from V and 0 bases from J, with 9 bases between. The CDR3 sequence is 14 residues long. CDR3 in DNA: TGCAGTGCTAAGATAGGGGCAACTAATGAAAAACTGTTTTTT. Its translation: CSAKIGATNEKLFF.

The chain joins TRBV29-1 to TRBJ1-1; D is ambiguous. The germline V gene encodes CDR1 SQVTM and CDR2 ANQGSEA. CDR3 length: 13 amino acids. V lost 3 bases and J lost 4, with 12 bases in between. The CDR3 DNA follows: TGCAGCGTTGATTGGGGATCGGGCACTGAAGCTTTCTTT. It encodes CSVDWGSGTEAFF. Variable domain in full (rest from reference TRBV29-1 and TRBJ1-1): SAVISQKPSRDICQRGTSLTIQCQVDSQVTMMFWYRQQPGQSLTLIATANQGSEATYESGFVIDKFPISRPNLTFSTLTVSNMSPEDSSIYLCSVDWGSGTEAFFGQGTRLTVV.

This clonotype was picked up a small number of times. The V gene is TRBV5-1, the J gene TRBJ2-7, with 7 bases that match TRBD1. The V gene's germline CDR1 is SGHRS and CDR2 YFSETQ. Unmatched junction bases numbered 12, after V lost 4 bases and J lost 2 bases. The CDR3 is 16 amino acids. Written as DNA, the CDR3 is TGCGCCAGCAGCACCTTCCCCCGGGACAGTCCCTACGAGCAGTACTTC. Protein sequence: CASSTFPRDSPYEQYF.